Listed below are T cell receptor beta chains from one sample, sequenced in a study of blood T cells in healthy people across ages. TCRdb re-called the 5' RACE reads with MiXCR, one entry per CDR3 protein. The repertoire consists of roughly 1,300,000 distinct CDR3 sequences, with roughly 64% occurring once and the leading ten covering approximately 7%. Source material: blood. The origin of the receptors is a man younger than 35 in good health. CDR3s include the opening cysteine and the closing phenylalanine or tryptophan.

>TRBJ2-7|TRBV27
CASSPTTGVGYEQYF
>TRBJ2-5|TRBV7-7
CASSPRAGPWETQYF
>TRBJ1-1|TRBV29-1
CSGGNTEAFF
>TRBJ1-1|TRBV4-1
CASSQGGMRTEAFF
>TRBJ2-3|TRBV7-9
CASSTRGPFTDTQYF
>TRBJ2-1|TRBV4-1
CASSRGPLRNEQFF
>TRBJ2-7|TRBV4-1
CASSRLGQGAYEQYF
>TRBJ2-2|TRBV28
CASSLAEYTGELFF
>TRBJ1-1|TRBV11-2
CASRRSTEAFF
>TRBJ1-2|TRBV29-1
CSVDSGQGAYYGYTF
>TRBJ2-3|TRBV7-9
CASSALGEGEADTQYF
>-|TRBV28
CASSLWDSERETQYF
>TRBJ1-2|TRBV9
CASSQTGTDYGYTF
>TRBJ1-5|TRBV3-1
CASSQGTGVDQPQHF
>-|TRBV29-1
CSVSGTSMYYEQYF
>TRBJ2-1|TRBV20-1
CSAREGTYLYNEQFF
>-|TRBV11-2
CASGWTGTYNEQYF
>TRBJ2-1|TRBV3-1
CASSQDALGSYNEQFF
>TRBJ2-1|TRBV7-9
CASSLKRLRNNEQFF
>TRBJ2-3|TRBV21-1
CASSKRGMVTDTQYF
>-|TRBV9
CASSVGLAAPGEQYF
>TRBJ2-5|TRBV12-3/TRBV12-4
CASSLNLAGGQETQYF
>TRBJ2-7|TRBV7-2
CASSLGATRNYEQYF
>TRBJ2-7|TRBV6-5
CASSPTGTHEQYF
>TRBJ2-4|TRBV7-2
CASSLDVQRAKNIQYF
>TRBJ2-4|TRBV6-7
CASSYLLPQAIAKNIQYF
>TRBJ2-1|TRBV20-1
CSASFPLIAYNEQFF
>TRBJ1-2|TRBV12-3/TRBV12-4
CASIQGGEGYTF
>TRBJ2-3|TRBV12-3/TRBV12-4
CASRAGADTQYF
>TRBJ1-1|TRBV29-1
CSVGDSPVNTEAFF
>TRBJ2-1|TRBV4-1
CASRQGEGHQYNEQFF
>TRBJ1-2|TRBV20-1
CSGRSGQGAGYGYTF
>TRBJ1-1|TRBV5-4
CASSRPQGRDTEAFF
>TRBJ1-5|TRBV7-6
CASSPYTLTGVGQPQHF
>TRBJ2-5|TRBV13
CASSPLAVGYF
>TRBJ1-5|TRBV12-3/TRBV12-4
CASSPIDRGNQPQHF
>TRBJ2-5|TRBV29-1
CSASGTVEETQYF
>TRBJ1-5|TRBV7-8
CASSGPRDRGGQPQHF
>TRBJ2-5|TRBV5-1
CASSLAGGGEQETQYF
>TRBJ2-1|TRBV29-1
CSVGGGGINEQFF
>-|TRBV3-1
CASSQDPGDGYEQYF
>TRBJ1-2|TRBV21-1
CASSKGGRETDGYTF
>TRBJ2-3|TRBV7-9
CASSPPPGVGRDTQYF
>TRBJ2-3|TRBV15
CATSRWDWYLTDTQYF
>TRBJ1-2|TRBV12-3/TRBV12-4
CASSWDSTAGYTF
>-|TRBV5-1
CASSSIAGDYEQYF
>TRBJ2-7|TRBV6-5
CASAVSPYEQYF
>TRBJ2-3|TRBV12-3/TRBV12-4
CASSFPSFSSSTSRDTQYF
>TRBJ1-1|TRBV7-8
CASSLGGGSGGMTEAFF
>TRBJ1-2|TRBV12-3/TRBV12-4
CASSFRPVYGCTF
>TRBJ2-1|TRBV6-5
CASSHRWGGNEQFF
>TRBJ2-7|TRBV7-9
CASSSTSYYEQYF
>TRBJ1-1|TRBV20-1
CSARDGTGVGTEAFF
>TRBJ2-1|TRBV20-1
CSAGRRDEQFF